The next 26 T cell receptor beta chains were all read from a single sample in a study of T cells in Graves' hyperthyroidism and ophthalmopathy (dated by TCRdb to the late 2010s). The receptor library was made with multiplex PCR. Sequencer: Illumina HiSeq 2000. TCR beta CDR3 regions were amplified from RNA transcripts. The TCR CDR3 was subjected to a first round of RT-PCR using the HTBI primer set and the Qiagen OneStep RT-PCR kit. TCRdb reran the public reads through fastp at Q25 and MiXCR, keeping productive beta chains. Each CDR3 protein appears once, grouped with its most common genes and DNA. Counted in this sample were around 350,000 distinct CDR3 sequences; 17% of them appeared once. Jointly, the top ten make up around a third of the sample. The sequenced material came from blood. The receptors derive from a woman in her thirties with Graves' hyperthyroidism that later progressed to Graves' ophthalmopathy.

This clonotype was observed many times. The CDR3 protein is CASSKSHGAYEQYF. CDR3 nucleotides: TGTGCCAGCAGTAAAAGTCATGGGGCCTACGAGCAGTACTTC. V gene TRBV12-3 or TRBV12-4 combines with J gene TRBJ2-7; D unclear. This CDR3 comprises 14 residues. With 5 bases removed from V and 2 bases from J, the gap between germline ends came to 13 bases.

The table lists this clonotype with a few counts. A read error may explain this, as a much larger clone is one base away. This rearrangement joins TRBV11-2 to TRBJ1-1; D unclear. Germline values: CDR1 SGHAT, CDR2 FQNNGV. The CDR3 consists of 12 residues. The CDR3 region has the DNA TGTGCCAGCAGCTTATCAGGCTCTGAAGTTTTCTTT. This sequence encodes CASSLSGSEVFF.

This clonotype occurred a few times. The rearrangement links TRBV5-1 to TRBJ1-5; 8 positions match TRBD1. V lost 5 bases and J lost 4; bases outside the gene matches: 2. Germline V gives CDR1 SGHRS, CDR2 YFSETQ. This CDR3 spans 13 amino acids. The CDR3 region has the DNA TGCGCCAGCAGGGACAGGGAGAATCAGCCCCAGCATTTT. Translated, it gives CASRDRENQPQHF.

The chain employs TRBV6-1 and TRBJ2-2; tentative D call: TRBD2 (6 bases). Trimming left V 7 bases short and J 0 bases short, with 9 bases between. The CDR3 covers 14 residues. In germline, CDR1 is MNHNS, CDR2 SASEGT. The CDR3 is CASTWGANTGELFF. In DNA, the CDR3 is TGTGCCAGCACATGGGGGGCGAACACCGGGGAGCTGTTTTTT.

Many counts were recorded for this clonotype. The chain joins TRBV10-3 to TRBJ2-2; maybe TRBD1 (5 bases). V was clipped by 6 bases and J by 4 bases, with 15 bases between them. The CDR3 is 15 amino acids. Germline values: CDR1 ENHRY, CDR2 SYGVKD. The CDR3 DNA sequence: TGTGCCATCAGCGCTACACAGGAGATCACCGGGGAGCTGTTTTTT. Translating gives CAISATQEITGELFF.

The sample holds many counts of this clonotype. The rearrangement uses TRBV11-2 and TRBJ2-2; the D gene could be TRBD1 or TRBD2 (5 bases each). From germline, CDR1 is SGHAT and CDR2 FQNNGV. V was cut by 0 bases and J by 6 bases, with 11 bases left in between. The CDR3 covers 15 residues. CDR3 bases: TGTGCCAGCAGCTTAGAGGGGCTAGCTCCCGGGGAGCTGTTTTTT. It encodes CASSLEGLAPGELFF.

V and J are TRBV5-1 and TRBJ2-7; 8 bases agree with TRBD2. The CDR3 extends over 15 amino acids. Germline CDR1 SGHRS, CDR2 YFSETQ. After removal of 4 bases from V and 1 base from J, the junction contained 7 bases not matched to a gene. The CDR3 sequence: CASSPTGGVSYEQYV. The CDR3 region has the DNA TGCGCCAGCAGCCCAACGGGGGGGGTGTCCTACGAGCAGTACGTC.

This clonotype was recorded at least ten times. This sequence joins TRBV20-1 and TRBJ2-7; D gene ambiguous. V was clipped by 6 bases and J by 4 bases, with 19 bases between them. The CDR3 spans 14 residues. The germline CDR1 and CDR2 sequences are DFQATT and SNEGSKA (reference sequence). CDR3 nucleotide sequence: TGCAGTGCGACCGGAGACAATTGGGGTTACGAGCAGTACTTC. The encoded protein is CSATGDNWGYEQYF.

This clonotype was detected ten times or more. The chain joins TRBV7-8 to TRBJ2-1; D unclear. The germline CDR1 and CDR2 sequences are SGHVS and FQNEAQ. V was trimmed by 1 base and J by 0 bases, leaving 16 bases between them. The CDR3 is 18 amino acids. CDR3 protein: CASSLEGRGRSSYNEQFF. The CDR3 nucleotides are TGTGCCAGCAGCTTAGAGGGTCGTGGACGGAGCTCCTACAATGAGCAGTTCTTC.

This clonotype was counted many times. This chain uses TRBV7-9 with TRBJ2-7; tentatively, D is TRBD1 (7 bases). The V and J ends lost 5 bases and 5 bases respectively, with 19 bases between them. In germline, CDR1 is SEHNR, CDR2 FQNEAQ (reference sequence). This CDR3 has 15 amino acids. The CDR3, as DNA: TGTGCCAGCAGCCCCCAGGGGGGTGATTTCGACGAGCAGTACTTC. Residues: CASSPQGGDFDEQYF.

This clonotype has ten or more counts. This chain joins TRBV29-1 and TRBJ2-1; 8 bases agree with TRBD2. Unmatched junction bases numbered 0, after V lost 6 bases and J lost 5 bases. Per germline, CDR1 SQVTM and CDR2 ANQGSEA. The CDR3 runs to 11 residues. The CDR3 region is CSVLADNEQFF. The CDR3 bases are TGCAGCGTACTAGCGGACAATGAGCAGTTCTTC.

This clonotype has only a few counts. Written as DNA, the CDR3 is TGTGCCAGCAGCCAAGCACAGAGAAATCAGCCCCAGCATTTT. It yields the protein CASSQAQRNQPQHF. The J gene is TRBJ1-5, the V gene TRBV4-2; the D is unclear. The CDR3 consists of 14 residues. Germline CDR1 and CDR2: LGHNA and YNFKEQ. The V gene lost 1 base and the J gene lost 4 bases, with 8 bases spanning the gap.

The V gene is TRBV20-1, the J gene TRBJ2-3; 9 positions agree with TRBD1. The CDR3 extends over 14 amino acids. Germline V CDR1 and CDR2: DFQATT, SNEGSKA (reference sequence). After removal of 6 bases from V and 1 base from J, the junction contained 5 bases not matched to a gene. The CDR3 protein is CSADGQGRTDTQYF. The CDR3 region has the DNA TGCAGTGCCGACGGACAGGGGCGCACAGATACGCAGTATTTT.

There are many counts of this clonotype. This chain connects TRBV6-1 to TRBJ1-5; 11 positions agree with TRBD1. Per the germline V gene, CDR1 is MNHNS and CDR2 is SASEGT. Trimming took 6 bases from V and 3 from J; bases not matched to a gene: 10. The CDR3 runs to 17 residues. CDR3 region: CASRDGTGGYPNQPQHF. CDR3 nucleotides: TGTGCCAGCAGGGACGGGACAGGGGGATACCCCAATCAGCCCCAGCATTTT.

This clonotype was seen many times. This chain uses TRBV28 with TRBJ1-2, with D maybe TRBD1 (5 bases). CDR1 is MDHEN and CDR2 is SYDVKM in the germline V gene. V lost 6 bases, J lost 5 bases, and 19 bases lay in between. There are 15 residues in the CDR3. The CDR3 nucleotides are TGTGCCAGCAGCGAAATCTTGGGGGGGGGATATGGCTACACCTTC. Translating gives CASSEILGGGYGYTF.

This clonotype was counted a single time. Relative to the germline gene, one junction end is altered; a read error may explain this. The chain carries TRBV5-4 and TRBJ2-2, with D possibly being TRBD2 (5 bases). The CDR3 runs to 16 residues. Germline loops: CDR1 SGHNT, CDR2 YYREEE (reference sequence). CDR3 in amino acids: CASTKIPASKIGVLFF. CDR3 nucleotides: TGTGCCAGCACCAAGATCCCGGCTAGTAAGATCGGGGTGCTGTTTTTT.

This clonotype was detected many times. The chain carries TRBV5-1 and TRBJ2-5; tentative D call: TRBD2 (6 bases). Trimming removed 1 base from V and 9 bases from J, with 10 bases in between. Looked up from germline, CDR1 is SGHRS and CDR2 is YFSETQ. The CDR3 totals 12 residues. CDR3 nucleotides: TGCGCCAGCAGCTTGTGGGGGGAGGCCCAGTACTTC. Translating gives CASSLWGEAQYF.

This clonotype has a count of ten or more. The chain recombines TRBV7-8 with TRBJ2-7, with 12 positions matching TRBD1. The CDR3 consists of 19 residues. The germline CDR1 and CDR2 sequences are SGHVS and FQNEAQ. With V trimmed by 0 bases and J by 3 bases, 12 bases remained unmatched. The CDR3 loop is CASSLAGAHGTGGVYEQYF. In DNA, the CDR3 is TGTGCCAGCAGCTTAGCGGGAGCACACGGGACAGGGGGCGTCTACGAGCAGTACTTC.

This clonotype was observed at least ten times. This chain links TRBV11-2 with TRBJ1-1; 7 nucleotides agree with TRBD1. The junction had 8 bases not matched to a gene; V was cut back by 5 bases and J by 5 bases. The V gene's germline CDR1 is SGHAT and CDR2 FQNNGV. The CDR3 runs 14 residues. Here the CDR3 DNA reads TGTGCCAGCAGCAGGACCCAGGGGGGGACTGAAGCTTTCTTT. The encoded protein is CASSRTQGGTEAFF.

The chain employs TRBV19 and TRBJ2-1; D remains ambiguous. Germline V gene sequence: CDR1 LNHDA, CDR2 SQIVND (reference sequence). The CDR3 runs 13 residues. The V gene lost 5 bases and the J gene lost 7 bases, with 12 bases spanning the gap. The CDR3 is CASSYGDINEQFF. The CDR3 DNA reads TGTGCCAGTAGTTACGGAGACATAAATGAGCAGTTCTTC.

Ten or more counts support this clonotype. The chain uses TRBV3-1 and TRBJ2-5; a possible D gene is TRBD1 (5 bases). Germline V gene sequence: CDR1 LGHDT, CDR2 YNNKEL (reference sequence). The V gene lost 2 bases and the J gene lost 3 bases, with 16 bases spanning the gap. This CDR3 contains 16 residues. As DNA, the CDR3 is TGTGCCAGCAGCCAAATATACGACAGTTTCGAAGAGACCCAGTACTTC. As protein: CASSQIYDSFEETQYF.

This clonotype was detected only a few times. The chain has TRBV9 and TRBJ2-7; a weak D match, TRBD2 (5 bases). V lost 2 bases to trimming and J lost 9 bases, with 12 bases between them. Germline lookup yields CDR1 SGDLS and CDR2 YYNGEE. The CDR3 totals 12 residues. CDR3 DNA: TGTGCCAGCAGCGTGTCCGGGCGGGCGCAGTACTTC. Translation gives CASSVSGRAQYF.

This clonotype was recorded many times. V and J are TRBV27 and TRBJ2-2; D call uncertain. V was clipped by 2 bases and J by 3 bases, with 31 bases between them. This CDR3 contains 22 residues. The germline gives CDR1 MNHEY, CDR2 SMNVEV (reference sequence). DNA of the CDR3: TGTGCCAGCAGTTTACACATTCCCCAACCCACGGCCGGGTCCGGGCACACCGGGGAGCTGTTTTTT. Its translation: CASSLHIPQPTAGSGHTGELFF.

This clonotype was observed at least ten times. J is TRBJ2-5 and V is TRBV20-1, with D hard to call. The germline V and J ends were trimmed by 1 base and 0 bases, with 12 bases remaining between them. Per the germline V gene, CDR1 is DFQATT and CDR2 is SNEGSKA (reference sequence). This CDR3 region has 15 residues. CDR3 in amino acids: CSARAARANQETQYF. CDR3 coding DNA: TGCAGTGCTAGAGCTGCTAGGGCTAACCAAGAGACCCAGTACTTC.

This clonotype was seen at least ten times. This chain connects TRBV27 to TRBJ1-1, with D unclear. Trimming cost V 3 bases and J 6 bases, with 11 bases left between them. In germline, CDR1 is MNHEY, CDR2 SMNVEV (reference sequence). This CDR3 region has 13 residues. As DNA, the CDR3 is TGTGCCAGCAGTTTGGGCCTCGGGGCTGAAGCTTTCTTT. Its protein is CASSLGLGAEAFF.

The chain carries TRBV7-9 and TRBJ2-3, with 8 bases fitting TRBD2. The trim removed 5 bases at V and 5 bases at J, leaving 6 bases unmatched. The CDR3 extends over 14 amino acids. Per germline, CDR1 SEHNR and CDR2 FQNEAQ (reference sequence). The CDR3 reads CASSPRGGEDTQYF. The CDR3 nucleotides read TGTGCCAGCAGCCCCCGGGGGGGCGAAGATACGCAGTATTTT.